This T cell receptor (beta chain) was identified during a study of technical replicates of blood from a few donors. The protocol was immunoSEQ multiplex PCR, while the TCRdb copy is restricted to in-frame clones and leaves out a portion. The sample consists of about 82,000 clones, around 94% of them appearing once. The CDR3 extends over 16 amino acids. The trim removed 0 bases at V and 3 bases at J, leaving 4 bases unmatched. CDR1 is SGHDN, CDR2 FVKESK, per germline. The sample was T cells isolated from PBMCs. This chain uses TRBV14 with TRBJ2-1; 8 nucleotides align to TRBD2. This clonotype was obtained from a human donor in good health. CDR3 nucleotides: TGTGCCAGCAGCCAAGAGGGCGGGAGGATCTACAATGAGCAGTTCTTC. Protein sequence: CASSQEGGRIYNEQFF.